A single T cell receptor (beta chain) is shown here with its context. What it binds is not known. This entry belongs to a study of cytomegalovirus exposure and HLA in healthy donors. V was pared by 0 bases and J by 3 bases, with 6 bases of the junction left unmatched. The CDR3 length is 16 residues. Germline lookup yields CDR1 SEHNR and CDR2 FQNEAQ (reference sequence). Broader study findings: The analysis excluded some indistinguishable V segments, including TRBV6-2 and TRBV6-3. CMV serostatus stood as the only immune exposure information on hand. Presence/absence analysis assumed near-uniform sequencing depth across donors. Listed as cytomegalovirus-associated were 150 or so TCR beta chains.

The PCR used 60 Vbeta and 13 Jbeta primers. TCRdb's table, derived via immunoSEQ multiplex PCR, lists solely in-frame clones and lacks some. The table has some 120,000 clones, 75% to 85% seen once. Material for sequencing was PBMCs. The receptor's source is a male donor in good health and CMV-seronegative. The chain uses TRBV7-9 and TRBJ1-2; TRBD1 aligns across 8 bases. In DNA form, the CDR3 reads TGTGCCAGCAGCTTAGCCCCGGACAGGGACCACTATGGCTACACCTTC. It yields the protein CASSLAPDRDHYGYTF.